What follows are 21 T cell receptor beta chains derived from one specimen sequenced in a study of blood T cell repertoires in COVID-19. Using immunoSEQ multiplex PCR, the repertoire was profiled, and TCRdb retains in-frame clones only, with some absent. In the table there are some 130,000 clones, approximately 86% of which are singletons. Material: peripheral blood. The receptors here all came from a woman aged 50 to 60 who had recovered from COVID-19.

This chain joins TRBV7-9 and TRBJ2-3; D possibly corresponds to TRBD2 (5 bases). Deletions cut 2 bases from V and 5 bases from J, with 8 bases between. Germline values: CDR1 SEHNR, CDR2 FQNEAQ (reference sequence). This CDR3 has 13 amino acids. Written as DNA, the CDR3 is TGTGCCAGCAGCTTAAGCGGTCGAGATACGCAGTATTTT. Its translation is CASSLSGRDTQYF.

The chain is built from TRBV18 and TRBJ2-7, with D hard to call. Germline V gene lookup returns CDR1 KGHSH and CDR2 LQKENI. V was trimmed by 4 bases and J by 5 bases, leaving 12 bases between them. The CDR3 totals 13 residues. The CDR3 spells CASSRILENEQYF. The CDR3 DNA follows: TGTGCCAGCTCACGGATCCTAGAAAACGAGCAGTACTTC.

This chain joins TRBV9 and TRBJ2-3, with D maybe TRBD2 (7 bases). Trimming removed 4 bases from V and 6 bases from J, with 18 bases in between. The CDR3 totals 15 residues. Per the germline V gene, CDR1 is SGDLS and CDR2 is YYNGEE. The CDR3 DNA reads as TGTGCCAGCAGCCCGGGGGGCCTCTTCTCTGATACGCAGTATTTT. Translation gives CASSPGGLFSDTQYF. The entire variable domain, with the rest obtained from reference TRBV9 and TRBJ2-3, is as follows: DSGVTQTPKHLITATGQRVTLRCSPRSGDLSVYWYQQSLDQGLQFLIQYYNGEERAKGNILERFSAQQFPDLHSELNLSSLELGDSALYFCASSPGGLFSDTQYFGPGTRLTVL.

This chain uses TRBV30 with TRBJ1-5; no clear D. V lost 0 bases and J 0 bases, leaving 9 bases between the germline ends. Germline CDR1 reads GTSNPN; CDR2 reads SVGIG (reference sequence). CDR3 length: 15 amino acids. This CDR3 is CAWSVQSNSNQPQHF. The CDR3 region has the DNA TGTGCCTGGAGTGTGCAGTCCAATAGCAATCAGCCCCAGCATTTT. The whole variable domain, filled in from reference TRBV30 and TRBJ1-5, reads SQTIHQWPATLVQPVGSPLSLECTVEGTSNPNLYWYRQAAGRGLQLLFYSVGIGQISSEVPQNLSASRPQDRQFILSSKKLLLSDSGFYLCAWSVQSNSNQPQHFGDGTRLSIL.

The genes are TRBV6-2 or TRBV6-3 and TRBJ1-2, with D possibly being TRBD1 (6 bases). V was clipped by 6 bases and J by 8 bases, with 13 bases between them. This CDR3 region has 12 residues. The germline CDR1 and CDR2 sequences are MNHEY and SVGEGT. The CDR3, as DNA: TGTGCCAGCAGCGCTACAGGGCGCGGCTACACCTTC. Protein: CASSATGRGYTF.

The genes are TRBV19 and TRBJ1-5; 7 bases map to TRBD1. Germline loops: CDR1 LNHDA, CDR2 SQIVND (reference sequence). V dropped 6 bases and J dropped 5; count of bases not matched to a gene: 4. The CDR3 runs to 13 residues. Here the CDR3 DNA reads TGTGCCAGTAGCTTGGACAGGTATCAGCCCCAGCATTTT. Its translation is CASSLDRYQPQHF.

The chain is built from TRBV30 and TRBJ1-5, with TRBD1 matching 9 bases. There are 14 residues in the CDR3. Germline V gene data show CDR1 as GTSNPN and CDR2 as SVGIG (reference sequence). J gave up 7 bases and V 5 bases, and 9 bases lay outside the gene matches. CDR3 DNA: TGTGCCTGGGGGCGGGACAGGGTAGGACAGCCCCAGCATTTT. Translated: CAWGRDRVGQPQHF.

This clone has just a few counts. J is TRBJ2-2 and V is TRBV13; a weak D match, TRBD1 (5 bases). This CDR3 contains 12 residues. The V end was cut by 2 bases, the J end by 16 bases, with 14 bases between. Germline loops: CDR1 PRHDT, CDR2 FYEKMQ (reference sequence). DNA for the CDR3: TGTGCCAGCAGCTTACGGCAGGGCCCCCCGTTTTTT. This encodes CASSLRQGPPFF.

The CDR3 loop reads CASSLSGDNSYEQYF. The CDR3, as DNA: TGTGCCAGCAGTTTAAGCGGGGACAACTCCTACGAGCAGTACTTC. This chain uses TRBV2 with TRBJ2-7; TRBD2 is a possible D gene (7 bases). Germline V gene lookup returns CDR1 SNHLY and CDR2 FYNNEI. The V and J ends lost 5 bases and 0 bases respectively, with 14 bases between them. This CDR3 spans 15 amino acids. The whole variable domain, remainder taken from reference TRBV2 and TRBJ2-7, is EPEVTQTPSHQVTQMGQEVILRCVPISNHLYFYWYRQILGQKVEFLVSFYNNEISEKSEIFDDQFSVERPDGSNFTLKIRSTKLEDSAMYFCASSLSGDNSYEQYFGPGTRLTVT.

This clone was seen a few times. The DNA for the CDR3 is TGTGCCAGCAGCTTAGGGAACGCGGGCAGTCCGGCTTTCTTT. Amino acids: CASSLGNAGSPAFF. The chain uses TRBV7-9 and TRBJ1-1; D gene unclear. The CDR3 length is 14 residues. CDR1 is SEHNR and CDR2 is FQNEAQ in the germline V gene (reference sequence). Trimming took 1 base from V and 11 from J, leaving 17 bases between them.

This chain connects TRBV27 to TRBJ2-1; TRBD1 matches at 7 bases. Looked up from germline, CDR1 is MNHEY and CDR2 is SMNVEV (reference sequence). This CDR3 spans 15 amino acids. Unmatched junction bases numbered 8, after V lost 2 bases and J lost 7 bases. The CDR3 reads CASSLPSTGNNEQFF. The CDR3 nucleotides are TGTGCCAGCAGTTTACCGTCGACAGGGAATAATGAGCAGTTCTTC.

J is TRBJ1-2 and V is TRBV3-1 (or the pseudogene TRBV3-2); D possibly corresponds to TRBD1 (5 bases). This CDR3 comprises 19 residues. The germline CDR1 and CDR2 sequences are LGHDT and YNNKEL (reference sequence). The V end was cut by 1 base, the J end by 0 bases, with 21 bases between. The chain's CDR3 is CASSQGVGGTRLANYGYTF. CDR3 DNA: TGTGCCAGCAGCCAAGGTGTCGGGGGAACTCGATTAGCTAACTATGGCTACACCTTC.

This chain uses TRBV25-1 with TRBJ1-2; D not certain. Germline assignment: CDR1 MGHDK and CDR2 SYGVNS. The V end was cut by 7 bases, the J end by 4 bases, with 13 bases between. This CDR3 comprises 13 residues. In nucleotides, the CDR3 is TGTGCCAGCACTGAGGGCACCGGCTATGGCTACACCTTC. It encodes CASTEGTGYGYTF.

The chain carries TRBV3-1 (or the pseudogene TRBV3-2) and TRBJ2-7; possible D gene TRBD1, 5 bases. This CDR3 has 12 amino acids. Between the trimmed V and J ends, which lost 4 bases and 4 bases, there was a span of 8 bases. Germline assignment: CDR1 LGHDT and CDR2 YNNKEL (reference sequence). The CDR3 reads CASSRTKYEQYF. The CDR3 region has the DNA TGTGCCAGCAGCCGGACAAAGTACGAGCAGTACTTC.

The chain couples TRBV7-6 to TRBJ1-6; 8 bases fit TRBD1. The germline V gene has CDR1 SGHVS and CDR2 FNYEAQ. This CDR3 comprises 16 residues. After removal of 0 bases from V and 9 bases from J, the junction contained 7 bases not matched to a gene. In nucleotides, the CDR3 is TGTGCCAGCAGCTTAGCGGAGGCAGGGGGCGGTTCACCCCTCCACTTT. This sequence encodes CASSLAEAGGGSPLHF.

The chain carries TRBV27 and TRBJ1-1; D not resolved. Trimming left V 8 bases short and J 2 bases short, with 15 bases between. This CDR3 is built from 14 residues. Germline values: CDR1 MNHEY, CDR2 SMNVEV (reference sequence). The CDR3 coding sequence is TGTGCCAGCGGCCTGAATGGTGCTAACACTGAAGCTTTCTTT. Translation gives CASGLNGANTEAFF.

V gene TRBV6-6 combines with J gene TRBJ1-1; D possibly corresponds to TRBD1 (6 bases). V was pared by 5 bases and J by 4 bases, with 14 bases between. The CDR3 has 14 amino acids. Germline lookup yields CDR1 MNHNY and CDR2 SVGAGI (reference sequence). The CDR3 protein is CASSPQGSGTEAFF. The CDR3 DNA follows: TGTGCCAGCAGTCCACAGGGTTCTGGCACTGAAGCTTTCTTT.

This clone was recorded only once. The rearrangement links TRBV7-8 to TRBJ1-5; D gene ambiguous. Looked up from germline, CDR1 is SGHVS and CDR2 is FQNEAQ. The CDR3 spans 16 residues. V was pared by 1 base and J by 2 bases, with 12 bases between. The CDR3 here is CASSLGRVKGNQPQHF. In nucleotides, the CDR3 is TGTGCCAGCAGCTTAGGGAGGGTGAAGGGCAATCAGCCCCAGCATTTT.

This chain connects TRBV19 to TRBJ2-1, with 10 bases that match TRBD2. Losses at the gene ends were 6 bases for V and 1 base for J; bases not matched to a gene: 6. Germline V gene sequence: CDR1 LNHDA, CDR2 SQIVND (reference sequence). The CDR3 extends over 16 amino acids. This CDR3 reads CASRVGSGGSYNEQFF. The CDR3 DNA follows: TGTGCCAGTAGGGTGGGTAGCGGGGGGTCCTACAATGAGCAGTTCTTC.

The chain joins TRBV5-1 to TRBJ2-5; 11 bases are a match to TRBD2. Losses at the gene ends were 1 base for V and 1 base for J; bases not matched to a gene: 6. Germline V CDR1 and CDR2: SGHRS, YFSETQ. This CDR3 has 17 amino acids. CDR3 sequence (DNA): TGCGCCAGCAGCTTGCTCCCCGGGACTAGCGGCCAAGAGACCCAGTACTTC. This translates into CASSLLPGTSGQETQYF.

The chain uses TRBV7-9 and TRBJ2-7; 9 bases line up with TRBD2. CDR1 is SEHNR, CDR2 FQNEAQ, per germline (reference sequence). The CDR3 runs 14 residues. V dropped 7 bases and J dropped 4; count of bases not matched to a gene: 8. The CDR3 DNA is TGTGCCAGCAACATGATAGCGGGGGCTTACGAGCAGTACTTC. It specifies CASNMIAGAYEQYF.